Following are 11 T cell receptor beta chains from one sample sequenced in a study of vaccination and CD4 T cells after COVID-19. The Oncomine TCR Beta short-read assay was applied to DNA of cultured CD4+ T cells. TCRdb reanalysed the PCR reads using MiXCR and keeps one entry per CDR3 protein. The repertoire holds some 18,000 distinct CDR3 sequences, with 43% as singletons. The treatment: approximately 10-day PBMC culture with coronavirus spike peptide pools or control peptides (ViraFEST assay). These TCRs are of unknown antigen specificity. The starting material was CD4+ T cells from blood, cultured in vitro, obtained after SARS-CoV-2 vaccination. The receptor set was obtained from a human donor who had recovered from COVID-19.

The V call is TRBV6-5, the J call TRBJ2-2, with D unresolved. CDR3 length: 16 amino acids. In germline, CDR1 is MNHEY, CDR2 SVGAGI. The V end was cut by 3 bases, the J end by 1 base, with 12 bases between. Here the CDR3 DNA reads TGTGCCAGCAGTTATCGAAGTATGGGGAACACCGGGGAGCTGTTTTTT. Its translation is CASSYRSMGNTGELFF.

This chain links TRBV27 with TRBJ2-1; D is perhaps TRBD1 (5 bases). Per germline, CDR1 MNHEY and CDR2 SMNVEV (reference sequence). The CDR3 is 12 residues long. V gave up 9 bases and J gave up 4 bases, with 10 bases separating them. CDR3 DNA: TGTGCCAGTCCAGGGTCGTACAATGAGCAGTTCTTC. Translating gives CASPGSYNEQFF.

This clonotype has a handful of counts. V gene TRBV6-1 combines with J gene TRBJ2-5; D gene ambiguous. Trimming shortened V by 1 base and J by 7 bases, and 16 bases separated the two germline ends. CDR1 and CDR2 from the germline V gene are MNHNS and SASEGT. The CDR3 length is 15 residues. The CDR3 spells CASSEVSLRALTQYF. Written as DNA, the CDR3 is TGTGCCAGCAGTGAAGTGTCTCTACGGGCCTTGACCCAGTACTTC.

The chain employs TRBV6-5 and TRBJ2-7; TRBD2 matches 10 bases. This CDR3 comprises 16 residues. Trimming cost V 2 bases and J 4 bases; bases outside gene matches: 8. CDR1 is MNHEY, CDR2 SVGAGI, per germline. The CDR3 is CASSYGLAGVVYEQYF. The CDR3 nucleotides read TGTGCCAGCAGTTACGGGCTAGCGGGAGTTGTTTACGAGCAGTACTTC.

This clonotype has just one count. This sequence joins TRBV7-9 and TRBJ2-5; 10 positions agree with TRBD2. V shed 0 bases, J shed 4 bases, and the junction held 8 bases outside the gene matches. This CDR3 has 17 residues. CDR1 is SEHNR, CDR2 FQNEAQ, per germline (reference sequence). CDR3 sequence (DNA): TGTGCCAGCAGCTTAGCGCAACTAGCGGGGCCCGGAGAGACCCAGTACTTC. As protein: CASSLAQLAGPGETQYF.

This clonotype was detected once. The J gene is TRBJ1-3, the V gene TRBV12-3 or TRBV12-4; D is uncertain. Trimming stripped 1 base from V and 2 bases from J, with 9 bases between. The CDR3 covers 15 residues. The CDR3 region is CASSLEGLAGNTIYF. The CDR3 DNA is TGTGCCAGCAGTTTAGAAGGGCTAGCTGGAAACACCATATATTTT.

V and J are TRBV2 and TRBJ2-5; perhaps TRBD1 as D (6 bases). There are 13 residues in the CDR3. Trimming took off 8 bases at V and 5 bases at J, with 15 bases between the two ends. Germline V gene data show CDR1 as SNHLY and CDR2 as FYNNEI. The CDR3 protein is CASLDIRGETQYF. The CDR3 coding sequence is TGTGCCAGCCTCGACATAAGGGGGGAGACCCAGTACTTC.

DNA of the CDR3: TGTGCCAGCAGCGCCGAGGACGGCGGGGAGCTGTTTTTT. Translating gives CASSAEDGGELFF. V and J are TRBV2 and TRBJ2-2; D is ambiguous. Germline CDR1 and CDR2: SNHLY and FYNNEI. V was shortened by 6 bases and J by 7 bases, with 12 bases between the two germline ends. The CDR3 has 13 amino acids.

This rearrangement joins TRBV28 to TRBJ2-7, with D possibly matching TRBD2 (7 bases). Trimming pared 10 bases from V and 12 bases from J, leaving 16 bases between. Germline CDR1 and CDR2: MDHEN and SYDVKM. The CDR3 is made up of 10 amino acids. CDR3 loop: CATEGGVRYF. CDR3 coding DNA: TGTGCCACAGAAGGGGGGGTTCGGTACTTC.

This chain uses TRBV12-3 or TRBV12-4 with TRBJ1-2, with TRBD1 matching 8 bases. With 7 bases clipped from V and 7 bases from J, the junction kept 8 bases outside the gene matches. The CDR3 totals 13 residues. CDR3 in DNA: TGTGCCAGCACCCCGGGCAGGGGGCTTGGCTACACCTTC. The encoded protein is CASTPGRGLGYTF.

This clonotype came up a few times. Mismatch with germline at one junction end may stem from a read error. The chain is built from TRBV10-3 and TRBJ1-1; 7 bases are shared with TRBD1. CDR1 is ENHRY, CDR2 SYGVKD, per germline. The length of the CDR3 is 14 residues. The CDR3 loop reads CAISEDRESLRSTF. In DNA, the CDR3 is TGTGCCATCAGTGAGGACAGGGAGTCACTAAGATCGACCTTT.